The present T cell receptor beta chain was sequenced within a study of OX40 agonist ivuxolimab in advanced cancers. The germline gives CDR1 SGHNT, CDR2 YYREEE (reference sequence). The junction had 5 bases not matched to a gene; V was cut back by 2 bases and J by 3 bases. The CDR3 contains 15 residues. Blood got drawn at baseline, again on cycle 4 day 1, and then on cycle 7 day 1. Sequencing used immunoSEQ multiplex PCR; TCRdb keeps in-frame clones, though not all of them. The sample lists more than 60,000 clones, about 80% seen once, with around 4.5% in the top ten. This clone appeared once. Its antigen remains unknown. Study conclusions and caveats: The study found that CD8+ T cells averaged more expanded clones than CD4+.

The sample consisted of CD4+ or CD8+ T cells sorted from blood, taken in a trial of the OX40 agonist ivuxolimab. This rearrangement joins TRBV5-4 to TRBJ1-2; 9 bases are shared with TRBD1. The sequence came from an adult with an advanced solid tumor such as melanoma, head and neck, liver or kidney cancer. Here the CDR3 reads CASSFGGQGDYGYTF. CDR3 in DNA: TGTGCCAGCAGCTTCGGGGGACAGGGTGACTATGGCTACACCTTC.